This entry lists 14 T cell receptor beta chains sequenced from one sample in a study of cytomegalovirus exposure and HLA in healthy donors. PCR was performed using 60 Vbeta and 13 Jbeta primers. Assay used: immunoSEQ multiplex PCR; TCRdb lists only in-frame clones, some missing. The table shows some 87,000 clones, with 60% to 80% occurring only once. Sequencing was done on a sample of PBMCs. These receptors all come from a woman in her forties in good health and CMV-seropositive.

The rearrangement uses TRBV29-1 and TRBJ1-4; possibly TRBD1 for D (5 bases). V lost 4 bases, J lost 0 bases, and 24 bases lay in between. CDR1 is SQVTM, CDR2 ANQGSEA, per germline. CDR3 size: 19 residues. The CDR3 region is CSVGHTGGREQATNEKLFF. The CDR3 DNA reads as TGCAGCGTTGGCCACACCGGTGGCAGGGAACAAGCAACTAATGAAAAACTGTTTTTT.

This CDR3 is CASSLGRLTEQFF. Here the CDR3 DNA reads TGTGCCAGCAGCTTAGGGCGGCTTACGGAGCAGTTCTTC. The chain links TRBV7-2 to TRBJ2-1, with D unclear. Trimming left V 1 base short and J 10 bases short, with 11 bases between. This CDR3 is 13 amino acids long. Looked up from germline, CDR1 is SGHTA and CDR2 is FQGNSA. Complete variable domain (other parts from reference TRBV7-2 and TRBJ2-1): GAGVSQSPSNKVTEKGKDVELRCDPISGHTALYWYRQSLGQGLEFLIYFQGNSAPDKSGLPSDRFSAERTGGSVSTLTIQRTQQEDSAVYLCASSLGRLTEQFFGPGTRLTVL.

The V gene is TRBV6-1, the J gene TRBJ2-1, with 8 bases identical to TRBD2. The CDR3 loop spans 16 amino acids. Per the germline V gene, CDR1 is MNHNS and CDR2 is SASEGT. Trimming removed 7 bases from V and 6 bases from J; junction bases left unmatched: 14. For the CDR3, the DNA is TGTGCCAGCATTGAGGAGGCGGGAGGACCGCCCAATGAGCAGTTCTTC. Its protein product is CASIEEAGGPPNEQFF.

This clone was detected once. The genes are TRBV2 and TRBJ2-7, with TRBD1 as a possible D gene (7 bases). Germline lookup yields CDR1 SNHLY and CDR2 FYNNEI. The CDR3 runs to 15 residues. Trimming removed 4 bases from V and 6 bases from J, with 19 bases in between. The CDR3 spells CASSADRVGLGEQYF. The CDR3 DNA sequence: TGTGCCAGCAGTGCTGACAGGGTGGGACTGGGCGAGCAGTACTTC.

This clone appeared a few times. The chain has TRBV27 and TRBJ2-7, with TRBD1 identical over 12 bases. Trimming removed 8 bases from V and 6 bases from J; junction bases left unmatched: 8. Germline loops: CDR1 MNHEY, CDR2 SMNVEV (reference sequence). The CDR3 runs 14 residues. CDR3 in amino acids: CASRTGTGGAEQYF. The CDR3 DNA is TGTGCCAGCCGAACGGGGACAGGGGGCGCCGAGCAGTACTTC.

The J gene is TRBJ2-1, the V gene TRBV19, with unresolved D. V was shortened by 5 bases and J by 6 bases, with 17 bases between the two germline ends. This CDR3 is 15 amino acids long. Germline V gene data show CDR1 as LNHDA and CDR2 as SQIVND (reference sequence). The CDR3: CASSDAALSANEQFF. The CDR3 nucleotides read TGTGCCAGTAGTGATGCAGCGCTATCCGCCAATGAGCAGTTCTTC.

The rearrangement uses TRBV9 and TRBJ1-5; unclear D gene. The CDR3 is 15 residues long. Trimming removed 4 bases from V and 3 bases from J, with 14 bases in between. Germline CDR1 reads SGDLS; CDR2 reads YYNGEE. The CDR3 here is CASSQTGNFNQPQHF. Written as DNA, the CDR3 is TGTGCCAGCAGCCAAACGGGGAACTTCAATCAGCCCCAGCATTTT.

The chain uses TRBV7-9 and TRBJ2-1; weak D call: TRBD1 (5 bases). Germline V gene data show CDR1 as SEHNR and CDR2 as FQNEAQ (reference sequence). This CDR3 comprises 15 residues. V lost 5 bases and J lost 1, with 12 bases in between. In nucleotides, the CDR3 is TGTGCCAGCAGCGTTCAGGGTCGATCCTACAATGAGCAGTTCTTC. Protein: CASSVQGRSYNEQFF.

This sequence joins TRBV27 and TRBJ2-7, with 12 bases matching TRBD2. CDR1 and CDR2 (germline): MNHEY, SMNVEV (reference sequence). V was clipped by 5 bases and J by 5 bases; unmatched bases: 13. CDR3 length equals 17 residues. In DNA form, the CDR3 reads TGTGCCAGCAGTCCCTACCTAGCGGGAGGGCTTAGGGACGAGCAGTACTTC. Translation: CASSPYLAGGLRDEQYF.

The chain joins TRBV28 to TRBJ1-4; possibly TRBD1 for D (5 bases). V dropped 5 bases and J dropped 0 bases, with 22 bases sitting between them. Germline V lookup: CDR1 MDHEN, CDR2 SYDVKM. The CDR3 extends over 19 amino acids. The CDR3 here is CASSPLGGIGDATNEKLFF. As DNA, the CDR3 is TGTGCCAGCAGTCCCCTAGGAGGGATAGGGGACGCAACTAATGAAAAACTGTTTTTT.

This chain links TRBV4-1 with TRBJ2-3; weak D call: TRBD2 (6 bases). Germline V gene lookup returns CDR1 MGHRA and CDR2 YSYEKL. The V end lost 3 bases, the J end lost 6 bases, and 10 bases lay between the germline ends. This CDR3 has 13 residues. The CDR3 here is CASSQRGGDTQYF. CDR3 coding DNA: TGCGCCAGCAGCCAGCGGGGTGGCGATACGCAGTATTTT.

A few counts support this clone. This rearrangement joins TRBV6-5 to TRBJ2-7; maybe TRBD2 (5 bases). The CDR3 covers 11 residues. The V gene's germline CDR1 is MNHEY and CDR2 SVGAGI. Trimming removed 6 bases from V and 12 bases from J, with 15 bases in between. The CDR3 sequence: CASSQGGLSYF. CDR3 nucleotides: TGTGCCAGCAGCCAAGGCGGGTTGTCGTACTTC.

In its sample, this clone was seen a few times. V and J are TRBV4-2 and TRBJ1-6; 8 nucleotides agree with TRBD1. Germline assignment: CDR1 LGHNA and CDR2 YNFKEQ. This CDR3 region has 16 residues. Germline trimming cut 1 base from V and 9 bases from J; bases unmatched to any gene: 8. CDR3 in DNA: TGTGCCAGCAGCCAAGGGGGGGACAGGCGGGTTTCACCCCTCCACTTT. Amino acid sequence: CASSQGGDRRVSPLHF.

V gene TRBV10-2 combines with J gene TRBJ1-1; perhaps TRBD1 as D (6 bases). This CDR3 region has 15 residues. The V gene's germline CDR1 is WSHSY and CDR2 SAAADI. The V and J ends lost 4 bases and 4 bases respectively, with 16 bases between them. CDR3 bases: TGCGCCAGCAGTGCTGGACAGTCAGTGGGCACTGAAGCTTTCTTT. The encoded protein is CASSAGQSVGTEAFF.